This entry lists 6 T cell receptor beta chains sequenced from one sample in a study of control samples from healthy donors and cancer patients. Assay used: immunoSEQ multiplex PCR; TCRdb lists only in-frame clones, some missing. The sample carries 170,000 or so clones, over 85% recorded once. Specimen: blood. All receptors come from a man younger than 30 in good health.

The rearrangement joins TRBV5-1 to TRBJ2-7; tentatively, D is TRBD1 or TRBD2 (5 bases each). The CDR3 runs to 18 residues. The germline gives CDR1 SGHRS, CDR2 YFSETQ. V was clipped by 0 bases and J by 6 bases, with 25 bases between them. CDR3 residues: CASSLGTTSVEWGSEQYF. The CDR3, as DNA: TGCGCCAGCAGCTTGGGTACGACGTCCGTAGAATGGGGGTCCGAGCAGTACTTC.

The V and J genes are TRBV12-3 or TRBV12-4 and TRBJ1-1; TRBD1 matches 8 bases. V lost 4 bases to trimming and J lost 12 bases; unmatched junction nucleotides: 7. CDR3 length: 12 residues. The CDR3 is CASSSTGGETFF. The CDR3, as DNA: TGTGCCAGCAGTTCTACAGGGGGGGAAACTTTCTTT.

This chain uses TRBV6-1 with TRBJ2-7; tentatively, D is TRBD1 or TRBD2 (5 bases each). Germline values: CDR1 MNHNS, CDR2 SASEGT. The CDR3 has 15 residues. V was clipped by 0 bases and J by 0 bases, with 9 bases between them. In DNA, the CDR3 is TGTGCCAGCAGTGAAGCGGGGGTCAGCTCCTACGAGCAGTACTTC. It specifies CASSEAGVSSYEQYF.

This rearrangement joins TRBV7-2 to TRBJ2-1, with 8 bases lining up with TRBD2. CDR1 is SGHTA and CDR2 is FQGNSA in the germline V gene. V dropped 0 bases and J dropped 0; count of bases not matched to a gene: 16. The CDR3 runs to 21 residues. The CDR3 sequence: CASSLALGGGLMTSSYNEQFF. Written as DNA, the CDR3 is TGTGCCAGCAGCTTAGCCCTAGGCGGGGGGCTTATGACAAGCTCCTACAATGAGCAGTTCTTC.

This clone is a singleton in its sample. V is TRBV2 and J is TRBJ1-5, with TRBD1 as a possible D gene (6 bases). The ends were cut back, 0 bases at V and 6 bases at J, with 12 bases in the middle. CDR1 SNHLY and CDR2 FYNNEI come from the germline V gene. The CDR3 spans 15 residues. The CDR3 loop reads CASSEAMGGLQPQHF. CDR3 coding DNA: TGTGCCAGCAGTGAAGCGATGGGGGGCCTTCAGCCCCAGCATTTT.

The CDR3 sequence: CASSLAGPVNYGYTF. In DNA form, the CDR3 reads TGTGCCAGCAGCTTGGCGGGACCGGTAAACTATGGCTACACCTTC. The J gene is TRBJ1-2, the V gene TRBV5-4, with a weak D call TRBD1 (5 bases). The germline V gene encodes CDR1 SGHNT and CDR2 YYREEE (reference sequence). V dropped 0 bases and J dropped 2 bases, with 11 bases sitting between them. This CDR3 spans 15 amino acids.